Listed below are T cell receptor beta chains from one sample, sequenced in a study of CD8 T cells in ankylosing spondylitis. Each CDR3 protein gets one entry after TCRdb re-called the 5' RACE reads with MiXCR. The sample lists approximately 540,000 distinct CDR3 sequences; about 13% were seen once. The sample taken for sequencing was blood, either unsorted or a sorted T cell fraction (not recorded which). All receptors come from a male donor with ankylosing spondylitis. Both conserved end residues are part of each CDR3. D genes are given only for firm matches. Size values are once, few and many counts, or a class for expanded clones, and some rows have none.

clone_size | j_call | v_call | d_call | cdr3_aa
NA | TRBJ2-4 | TRBV5-5 | TRBD1 | CASSLEGQGIYWQYF
many | TRBJ1-1 | TRBV5-1 | TRBD1 | CASSRQQGAETEAFF
NA | TRBJ1-2 | TRBV15 | NA | CATSRDWDNYGYTF
few | TRBJ2-1 | TRBV20-1 | NA | CSATGGTMLYNEQFF
NA | TRBJ1-1 | TRBV20-1 | NA | CSANRQPNTEAFF
once | TRBJ1-1 | TRBV27 | NA | CASSFGTLMNTEAFF
many | TRBJ2-5 | TRBV14 | NA | CASSRVVVRGEETQYF
NA | TRBJ1-4 | TRBV7-2 | NA | CASSQSRGREKLFF
few | TRBJ2-1 | TRBV11-2 | NA | CASSLGRGINEQFF
NA | TRBJ2-3 | TRBV29-1 | NA | CSVRGRSTDTQYF
once | TRBJ1-2 | TRBV29-1 | NA | CSAKDGRGYTF
NA | TRBJ2-7 | TRBV7-2 | NA | CASSSRARVPFHEQYF
few | TRBJ2-3 | TRBV5-1 | NA | CASSLNSLADTQYF
many | TRBJ1-2 | TRBV12-3/TRBV12-4 | NA | CASSLGRGSTF
few | TRBJ2-2 | TRBV28 | NA | CASSYPWGRNTGELFF
few | TRBJ2-2 | TRBV24-1 | NA | CATSDFRQKNTGELFF
few | TRBJ1-1 | TRBV29-1 | NA | CSVTGPWGGPLNTEAFF
many | TRBJ1-6 | TRBV12-3/TRBV12-4 | TRBD1 | CASSLGQGASPLHF
few | TRBJ2-2 | TRBV20-1 | NA | CSGHVAGELFF
many | TRBJ1-2 | TRBV25-1 | NA | CASSEAGDLTNYGYTF
NA | TRBJ2-1 | TRBV20-1 | NA | CSARDTGSHNNEQFF
NA | TRBJ1-5 | TRBV24-1 | NA | CATSEAGTPFGRPQHF
many | TRBJ1-2 | TRBV20-1 | NA | CSATGSGGYTF
NA | TRBJ2-2 | TRBV5-1 | NA | CASSLDLSGAGGELFF
few | TRBJ1-2 | TRBV20-1 | TRBD1 | CSARGGQDARDGYTF
NA | TRBJ2-3 | TRBV7-2 | NA | CASSLEQGLTDTQYF
few | TRBJ1-1 | TRBV5-1 | NA | CASSLVGGRVTEAFF
many | TRBJ2-2 | TRBV12-3/TRBV12-4 | NA | CASRSQRLITGELFF
many | TRBJ2-3 | TRBV27 | NA | CASCEQDTSTDTQYF
NA | TRBJ1-2 | TRBV20-1 | NA | CSAGWTEDNYGYTF
NA | TRBJ2-7 | TRBV20-1 | NA | CSARATPGSPYEQYF
NA | TRBJ2-3 | TRBV3-1 | NA | CASSQDPGGTDTQYF
NA | TRBJ2-1 | TRBV29-1 | NA | CSARPGSGSNEQFF
NA | TRBJ2-1 | TRBV29-1 | TRBD1 | CSVVGTGSYNEQFF
few | TRBJ2-1 | TRBV11-2 | NA | CASSLDPSVGEQFF
NA | TRBJ2-4 | TRBV7-2 | TRBD1 | CASSPLTGEAQYF
NA | TRBJ2-7 | TRBV5-4 | TRBD2 | CASSLKSGAAYEQYF
NA | TRBJ2-1 | TRBV24-1 | TRBD1 | CATSDPPTGGDEQFF
NA | TRBJ1-1 | TRBV20-1 | NA | CSARDRDGPNTEAFF
many | TRBJ2-3 | TRBV5-1 | TRBD1 | CASSLQGARDTQYF
NA | TRBJ2-1 | TRBV11-2 | TRBD2 | CASSLGTSFYNEQFF
many | TRBJ2-3 | TRBV5-1 | NA | CASSLDRRTDTQYF
few | TRBJ2-1 | TRBV6-2/TRBV6-3 | TRBD2 | CASSYFSGSSYNEQFF
NA | TRBJ2-5 | TRBV7-2 | NA | CASSLFGGVGQETQYF
few | TRBJ1-1 | TRBV28 | NA | CASRGGGVTEAFF
NA | TRBJ2-1 | TRBV18 | NA | CASSDPGSSYNEQFF
many | TRBJ1-2 | TRBV3-1 | TRBD1 | CASSQTGGIDYGYTF
few | TRBJ2-1 | TRBV12-3/TRBV12-4 | TRBD2 | CATTELAGTNEQFF
many | TRBJ1-2 | TRBV29-1 | NA | CSATQSGMGYTF
few | TRBJ1-5 | TRBV24-1 | NA | CATSDERGEQPQHF
few | TRBJ2-3 | TRBV20-1 | NA | CSARDLRGVPSTDTQYF
many | TRBJ1-6 | TRBV12-3/TRBV12-4 | TRBD1 | CASRLTGGDSPLHF
NA | TRBJ2-3 | TRBV5-5 | TRBD2 | CASSFGLAGPTDTQYF
many | TRBJ1-2 | TRBV5-1 | NA | CASSHSEGYTF
NA | TRBJ2-1 | TRBV27 | NA | CASSLSSAYNEQFF
NA | TRBJ1-1 | TRBV7-9 | NA | CASSAGREWTTEAFF
few | TRBJ2-5 | TRBV19 | TRBD1 | CASSPRTGGGKTQYF
few | TRBJ2-1 | TRBV24-1 | TRBD2 | CATSDRSSGRAANEQFF
many | TRBJ2-1 | TRBV15 | TRBD2 | CATSRGRASGRFYNEQFF
NA | TRBJ2-7 | TRBV3-1 | TRBD2 | CASSRPGTSYEQYF